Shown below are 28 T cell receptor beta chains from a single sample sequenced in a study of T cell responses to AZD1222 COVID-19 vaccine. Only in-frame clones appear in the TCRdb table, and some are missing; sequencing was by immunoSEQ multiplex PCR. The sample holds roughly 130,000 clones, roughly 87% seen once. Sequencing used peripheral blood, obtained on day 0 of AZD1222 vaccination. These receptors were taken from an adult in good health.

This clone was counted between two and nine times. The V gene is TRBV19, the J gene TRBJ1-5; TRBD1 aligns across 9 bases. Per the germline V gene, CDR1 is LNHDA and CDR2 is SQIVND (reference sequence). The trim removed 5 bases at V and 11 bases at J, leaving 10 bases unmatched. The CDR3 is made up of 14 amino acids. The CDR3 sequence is CASSATGGATSQHF. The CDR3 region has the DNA TGTGCCAGTAGTGCCACAGGGGGCGCGACGTCCCAGCATTTT.

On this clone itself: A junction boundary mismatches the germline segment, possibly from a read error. The CDR3 nucleotides read TGTGCCAGTGGCTCCCACCGAACGACGGTTCAAGCCTTT. It yields the protein CASGSHRTTVQAF. This chain connects TRBV19 to TRBJ2-2; unclear D gene. Germline V gives CDR1 LNHDA, CDR2 SQIVND (reference sequence). The CDR3 is made up of 13 amino acids.

CDR3 in amino acids: CATSDARQGGQPQHF. CDR3 bases: TGTGCCACCAGTGATGCCAGACAGGGAGGTCAGCCCCAGCATTTT. The chain recombines TRBV24-1 with TRBJ1-5, with 7 bases fitting TRBD1. CDR1 KGHDR and CDR2 SFDVKD come from the germline V gene. The junction had 7 bases not matched to a gene; V was cut back by 3 bases and J by 6 bases. This CDR3 spans 15 amino acids.

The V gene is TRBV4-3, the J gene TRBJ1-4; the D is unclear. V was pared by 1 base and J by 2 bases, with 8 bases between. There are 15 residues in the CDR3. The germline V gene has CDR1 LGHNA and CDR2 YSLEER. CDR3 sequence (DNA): TGCGCCAGCAGCCAAGTTTCTGTGACTAATGAAAAACTGTTTTTT. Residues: CASSQVSVTNEKLFF.

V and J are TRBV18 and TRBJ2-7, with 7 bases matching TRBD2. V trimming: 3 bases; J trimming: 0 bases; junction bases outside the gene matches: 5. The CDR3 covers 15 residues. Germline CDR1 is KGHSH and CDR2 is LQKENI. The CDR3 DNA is TGTGCCAGCTCACCGAGCGGGGAGAGCTCCTACGAGCAGTACTTC. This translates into CASSPSGESSYEQYF.

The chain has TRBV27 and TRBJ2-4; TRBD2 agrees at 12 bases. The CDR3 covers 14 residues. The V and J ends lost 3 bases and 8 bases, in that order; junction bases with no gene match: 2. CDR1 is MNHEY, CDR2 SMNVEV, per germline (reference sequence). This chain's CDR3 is CASSLASGGDIQYF. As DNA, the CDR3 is TGTGCCAGCAGTTTGGCTAGCGGGGGGGACATTCAGTACTTC.

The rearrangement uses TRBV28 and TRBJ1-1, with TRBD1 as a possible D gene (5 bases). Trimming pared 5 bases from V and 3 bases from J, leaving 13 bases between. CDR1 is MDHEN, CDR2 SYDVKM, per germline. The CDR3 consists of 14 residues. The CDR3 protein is CASSGLGRDTEAFF. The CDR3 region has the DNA TGTGCCAGCAGTGGGCTGGGACGGGACACTGAAGCTTTCTTT.

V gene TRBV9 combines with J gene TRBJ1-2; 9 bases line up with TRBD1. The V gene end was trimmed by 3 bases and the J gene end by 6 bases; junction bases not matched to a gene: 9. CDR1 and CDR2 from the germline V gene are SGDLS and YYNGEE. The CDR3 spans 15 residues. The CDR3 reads CASSAGQGCWDGYTF. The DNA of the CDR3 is TGTGCCAGCAGCGCGGGACAGGGATGTTGGGATGGCTACACCTTC.

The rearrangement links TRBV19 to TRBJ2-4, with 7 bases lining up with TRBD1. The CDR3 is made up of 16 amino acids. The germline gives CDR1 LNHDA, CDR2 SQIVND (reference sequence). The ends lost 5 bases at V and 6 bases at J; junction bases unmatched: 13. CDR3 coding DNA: TGTGCCAGTAGTGCTACACTTAGGGGGCACGCAAACATTCAGTACTTC. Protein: CASSATLRGHANIQYF.

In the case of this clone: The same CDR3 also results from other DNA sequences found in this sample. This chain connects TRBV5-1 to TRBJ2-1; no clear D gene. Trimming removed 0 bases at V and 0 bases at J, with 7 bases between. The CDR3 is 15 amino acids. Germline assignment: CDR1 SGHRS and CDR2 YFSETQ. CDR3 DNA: TGCGCCAGCAGCTTGGCCGCGAGCTCCTACAATGAGCAGTTCTTC. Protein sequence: CASSLAASSYNEQFF.

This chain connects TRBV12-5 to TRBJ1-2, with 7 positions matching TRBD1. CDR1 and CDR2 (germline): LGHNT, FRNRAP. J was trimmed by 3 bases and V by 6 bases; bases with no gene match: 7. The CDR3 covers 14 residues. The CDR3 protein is CASGRGLQDYGYTF. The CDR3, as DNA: TGTGCTAGTGGGAGGGGGCTTCAAGACTATGGCTACACCTTC. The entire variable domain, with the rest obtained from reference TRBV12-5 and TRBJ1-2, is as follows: DARVTQTPRHKVTEMGQEVTMRCQPILGHNTVFWYRQTMMQGLELLAYFRNRAPLDDSGMPKDRFSAEMPDATLATLKIQPSEPRDSAVYFCASGRGLQDYGYTFGSGTRLTVV.

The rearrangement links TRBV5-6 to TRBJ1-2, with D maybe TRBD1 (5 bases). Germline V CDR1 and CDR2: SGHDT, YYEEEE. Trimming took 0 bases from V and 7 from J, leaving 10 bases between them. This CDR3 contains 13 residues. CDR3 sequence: CASSLAFGGGYTF. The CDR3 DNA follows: TGTGCCAGCAGCTTGGCCTTCGGGGGTGGCTACACCTTC.

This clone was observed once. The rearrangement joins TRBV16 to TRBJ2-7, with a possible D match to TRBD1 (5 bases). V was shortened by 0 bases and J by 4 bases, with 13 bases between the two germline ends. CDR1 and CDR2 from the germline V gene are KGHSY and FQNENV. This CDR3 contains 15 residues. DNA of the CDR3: TGTGCCAGCAGCCAATCTCCCCAGGGCACTTACGAGCAGTACTTC. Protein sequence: CASSQSPQGTYEQYF.

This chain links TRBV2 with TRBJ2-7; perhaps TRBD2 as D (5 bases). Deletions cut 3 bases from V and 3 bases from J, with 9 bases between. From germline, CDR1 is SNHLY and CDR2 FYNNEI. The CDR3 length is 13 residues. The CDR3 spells CASSEEAGYEQYF. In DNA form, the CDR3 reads TGTGCCAGCAGTGAGGAGGCAGGCTACGAGCAGTACTTC.

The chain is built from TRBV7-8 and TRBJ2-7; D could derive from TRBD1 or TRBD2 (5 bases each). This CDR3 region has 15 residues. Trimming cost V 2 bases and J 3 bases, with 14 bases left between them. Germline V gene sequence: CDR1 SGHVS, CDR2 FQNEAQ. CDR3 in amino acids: CASSLLGRGYYEQYF. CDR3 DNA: TGTGCCAGCAGCTTACTGGGGCGAGGGTACTACGAGCAGTACTTC.

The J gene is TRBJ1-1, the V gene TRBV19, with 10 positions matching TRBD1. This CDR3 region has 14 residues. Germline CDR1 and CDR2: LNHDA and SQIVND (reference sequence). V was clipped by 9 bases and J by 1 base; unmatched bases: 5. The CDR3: CASGQGVGNTEAFF. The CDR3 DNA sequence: TGTGCCAGCGGACAGGGGGTCGGGAACACTGAAGCTTTCTTT.

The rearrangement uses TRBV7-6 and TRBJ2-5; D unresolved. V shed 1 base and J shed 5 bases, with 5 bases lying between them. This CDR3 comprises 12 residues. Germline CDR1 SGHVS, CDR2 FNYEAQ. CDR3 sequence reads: CASSLDTETQYF. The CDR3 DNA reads TGTGCCAGCAGCTTAGATACGGAGACCCAGTACTTC.

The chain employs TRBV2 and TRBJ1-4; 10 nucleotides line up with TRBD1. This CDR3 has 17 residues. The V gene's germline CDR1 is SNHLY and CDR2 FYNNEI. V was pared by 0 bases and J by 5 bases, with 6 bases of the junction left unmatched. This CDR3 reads CASSEAGSGQGNEKLFF. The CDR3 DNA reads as TGTGCCAGCAGTGAAGCGGGGTCGGGACAGGGGAATGAAAAACTGTTTTTT. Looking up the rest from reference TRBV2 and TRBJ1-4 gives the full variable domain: EPEVTQTPSHQVTQMGQEVILRCVPISNHLYFYWYRQILGQKVEFLVSFYNNEISEKSEIFDDQFSVERPDGSNFTLKIRSTKLEDSAMYFCASSEAGSGQGNEKLFFGSGTQLSVL.

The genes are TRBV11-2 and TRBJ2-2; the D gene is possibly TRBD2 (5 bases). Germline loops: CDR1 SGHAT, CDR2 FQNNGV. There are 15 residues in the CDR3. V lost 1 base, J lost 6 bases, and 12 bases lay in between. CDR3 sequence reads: CASSLGPARAGELFF. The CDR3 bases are TGTGCCAGCAGCTTAGGGCCCGCGAGGGCCGGGGAGCTGTTTTTT.

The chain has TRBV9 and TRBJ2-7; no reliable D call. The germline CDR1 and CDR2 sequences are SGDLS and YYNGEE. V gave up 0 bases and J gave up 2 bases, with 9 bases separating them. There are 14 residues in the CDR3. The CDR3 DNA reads TGTGCCAGCAGCGTAGGGACCCTTACCTACGAGCAGTACTTC. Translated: CASSVGTLTYEQYF. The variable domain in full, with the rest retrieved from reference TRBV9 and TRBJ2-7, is DSGVTQTPKHLITATGQRVTLRCSPRSGDLSVYWYQQSLDQGLQFLIQYYNGEERAKGNILERFSAQQFPDLHSELNLSSLELGDSALYFCASSVGTLTYEQYFGPGTRLTVT.

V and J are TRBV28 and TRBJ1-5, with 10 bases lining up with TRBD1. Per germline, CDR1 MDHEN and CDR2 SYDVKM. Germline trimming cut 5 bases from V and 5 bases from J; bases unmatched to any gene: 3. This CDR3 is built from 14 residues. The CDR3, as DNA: TGTGCCAGCAGTCCGGGACAGGGGTATCAGCCCCAGCATTTT. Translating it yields CASSPGQGYQPQHF.

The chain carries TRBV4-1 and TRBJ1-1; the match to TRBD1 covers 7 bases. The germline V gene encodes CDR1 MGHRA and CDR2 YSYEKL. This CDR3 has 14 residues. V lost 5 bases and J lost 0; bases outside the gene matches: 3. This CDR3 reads CASSSGTVNTEAFF. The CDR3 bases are TGCGCCAGCAGCTCCGGGACAGTGAACACTGAAGCTTTCTTT.

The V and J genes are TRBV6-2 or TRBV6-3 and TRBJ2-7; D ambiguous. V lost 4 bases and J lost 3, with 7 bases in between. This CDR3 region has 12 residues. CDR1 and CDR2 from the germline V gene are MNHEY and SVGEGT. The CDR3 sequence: CASSWVGYEQYF. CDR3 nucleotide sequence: TGTGCCAGCAGTTGGGTTGGCTACGAGCAGTACTTC.

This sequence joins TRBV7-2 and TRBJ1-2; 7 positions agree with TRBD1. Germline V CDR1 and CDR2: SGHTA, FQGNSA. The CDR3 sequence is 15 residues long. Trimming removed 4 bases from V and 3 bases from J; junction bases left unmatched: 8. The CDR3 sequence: CASSSGRGLYYGYTF. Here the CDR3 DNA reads TGTGCCAGCAGCTCGGGTAGGGGGCTGTACTATGGCTACACCTTC. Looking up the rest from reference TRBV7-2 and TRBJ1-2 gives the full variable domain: GAGVSQSPSNKVTEKGKDVELRCDPISGHTALYWYRQSLGQGLEFLIYFQGNSAPDKSGLPSDRFSAERTGGSVSTLTIQRTQQEDSAVYLCASSSGRGLYYGYTFGSGTRLTVV.

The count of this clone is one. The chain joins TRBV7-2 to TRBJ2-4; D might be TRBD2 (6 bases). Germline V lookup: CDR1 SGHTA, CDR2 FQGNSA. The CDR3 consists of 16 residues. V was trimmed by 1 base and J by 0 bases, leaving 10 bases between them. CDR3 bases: TGTGCCAGCAGCTTAGTTGGGGGACTAGCCAAAAACATTCAGTACTTC. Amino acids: CASSLVGGLAKNIQYF.

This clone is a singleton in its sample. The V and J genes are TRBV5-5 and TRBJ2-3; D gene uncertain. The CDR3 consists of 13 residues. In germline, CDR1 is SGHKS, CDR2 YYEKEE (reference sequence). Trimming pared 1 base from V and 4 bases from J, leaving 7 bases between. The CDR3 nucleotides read TGTGCCAGCAGCTTGCTTGGATCAGATACGCAGTATTTT. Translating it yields CASSLLGSDTQYF.

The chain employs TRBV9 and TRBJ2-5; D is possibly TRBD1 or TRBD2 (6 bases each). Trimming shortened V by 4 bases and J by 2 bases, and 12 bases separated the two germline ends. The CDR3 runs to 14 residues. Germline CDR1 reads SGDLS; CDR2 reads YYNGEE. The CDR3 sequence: CASSPGDIQETQYF. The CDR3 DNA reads TGTGCCAGCAGCCCGGGGGACATACAAGAGACCCAGTACTTC.

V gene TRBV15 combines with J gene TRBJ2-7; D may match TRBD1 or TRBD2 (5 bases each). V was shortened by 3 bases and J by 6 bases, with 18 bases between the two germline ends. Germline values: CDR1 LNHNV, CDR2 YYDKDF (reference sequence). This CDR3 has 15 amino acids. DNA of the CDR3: TGTGCCACCAGCAGGGGTGATTGGGGGTCTTCCGAGCAGTACTTC. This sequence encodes CATSRGDWGSSEQYF.